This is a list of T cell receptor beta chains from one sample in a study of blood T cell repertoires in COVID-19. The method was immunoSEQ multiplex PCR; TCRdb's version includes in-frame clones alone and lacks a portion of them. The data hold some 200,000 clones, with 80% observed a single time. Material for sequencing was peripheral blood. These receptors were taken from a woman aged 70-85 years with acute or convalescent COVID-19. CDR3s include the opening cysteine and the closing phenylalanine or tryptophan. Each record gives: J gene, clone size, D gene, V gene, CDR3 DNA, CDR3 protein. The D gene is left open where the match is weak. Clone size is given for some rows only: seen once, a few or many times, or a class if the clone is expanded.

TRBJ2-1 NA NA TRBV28 TGTGCCAGCAGTTTACTTGGAGGGCCGAGGTATGAGCAGTTCTTC CASSLLGGPRYEQFF
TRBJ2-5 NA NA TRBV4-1 TGCGCCAGCAGCCAAACACAATTAGGGAGGGAGACCCAGTACTTC CASSQTQLGRETQYF
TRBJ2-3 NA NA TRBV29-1 TGCAGCGTTGGGACAAGCACAGATACGCAGTATTTT CSVGTSTDTQYF
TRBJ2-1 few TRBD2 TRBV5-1 TGCGCCAGCAGCGAGGACAGACCAGCGGGAGTAAATGAGCAGTTCTTC CASSEDRPAGVNEQFF
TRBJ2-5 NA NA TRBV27 TGTGCCAGCAGTTTTAGGGGTTCCCCCAGACAAGAGACCCAGTACTTC CASSFRGSPRQETQYF
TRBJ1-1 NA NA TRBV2 TGTGCCAGCAGTGAATGGAGTAACACTGAAGCTTTCTTT CASSEWSNTEAFF
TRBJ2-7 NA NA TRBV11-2 TGTGCCAGCAGCTACGCTCAGGGTTACGAGCAGTACTTC CASSYAQGYEQYF
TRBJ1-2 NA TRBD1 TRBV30 TGTGCCTGGAGTGGGAACAGGGGGCGCGAAGGCTACACCTTC CAWSGNRGREGYTF
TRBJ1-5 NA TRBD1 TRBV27 TGTGCCAGCAGTTTATGGTGGACAGGTGATAGCAATCAGCCCCAGCATTTT CASSLWWTGDSNQPQHF
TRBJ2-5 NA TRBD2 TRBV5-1 TGCGCCAGCAGCTTGGGGCTAGCGGGACCCCAAGAGACCCAGTACTTC CASSLGLAGPQETQYF
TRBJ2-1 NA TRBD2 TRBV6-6 TGTGCCACCTACGACGGGAGGGCCTCCTACAATGAGCAGTTCTTC CATYDGRASYNEQFF
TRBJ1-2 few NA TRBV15 TGTGCCACCAGCAGTTACAGAGACTATGGCTACACCTTC CATSSYRDYGYTF
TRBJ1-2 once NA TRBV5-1 TGCGCCAGCAGCTTGGAGCGCCAGGGGAACTATGGCTACACCTTC CASSLERQGNYGYTF
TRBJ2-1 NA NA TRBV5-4 TGTGCCAGCAGCTTGGATACGGGGTCCTACAATGAGCAGTTCTTC CASSLDTGSYNEQFF
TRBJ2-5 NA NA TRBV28 TGTGCCAGCAGTTCCAGGGTGGAGACCCAGTACTTC CASSSRVETQYF
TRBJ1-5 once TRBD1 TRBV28 TGTGCCAGCAGCAGACAGGGGAGCAATCAGCCCCAGCATTTT CASSRQGSNQPQHF
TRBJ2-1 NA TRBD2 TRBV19 TGTGCCAGTACCGACGGGACTAGCGTTTACAATGAGCAGTTCTTC CASTDGTSVYNEQFF
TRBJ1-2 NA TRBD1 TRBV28 TGTGCCAGCAGTAAACAGGGGGCGAGGAACTATGGCTACACCTTC CASSKQGARNYGYTF
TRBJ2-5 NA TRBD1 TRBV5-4 TGTGCCAGCAGCAATGTCCCGGGACAGGGCTTCCAAGAGACCCAGTACTTC CASSNVPGQGFQETQYF
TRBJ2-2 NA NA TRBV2 TGTGCCAGCAGTGAAGTCGGGGTCGGCGGGGAGCTGTTTTTT CASSEVGVGGELFF
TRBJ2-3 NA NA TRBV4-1 TGCGCCAGCAGCCAGGGCACCACAGATACGCAGTATTTT CASSQGTTDTQYF
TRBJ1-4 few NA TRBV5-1 TGCGCCAGCAGGACCGGGACTAATGAAAAACTGTTTTTT CASRTGTNEKLFF
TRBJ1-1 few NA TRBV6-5 TGTGCCAGCAGTTACTCTACAGGGCGTCGGTACACTGAAGCTTTCTTT CASSYSTGRRYTEAFF
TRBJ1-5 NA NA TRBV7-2 TGTGCCAGCAGCTTAGCAGCCGGTATCCAGCATTTT CASSLAAGIQHF
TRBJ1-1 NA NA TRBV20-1 TGCAGTGCTAGTATCGGGAAGGAGAACACTGAAGCTTTCTTT CSASIGKENTEAFF
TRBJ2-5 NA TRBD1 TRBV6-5 TGTGCCAGCAGTTACTCCTGGGGACAGCCCCAAGAGACCCAGTACTTC CASSYSWGQPQETQYF
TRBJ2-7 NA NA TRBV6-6 TGTGCCAGCAGTTCCGCCGGGGGGCGATACGAGCAGTACTTC CASSSAGGRYEQYF
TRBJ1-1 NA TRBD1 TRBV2 TGTGCCAGCTACCTCGCGCCGGGACAGGGCACTGAAGCTTTCTTT CASYLAPGQGTEAFF
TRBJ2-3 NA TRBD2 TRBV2 TGTGCCAGCAGCGGACTAGCGGGGGGCACAGATACGCAGTATTTT CASSGLAGGTDTQYF
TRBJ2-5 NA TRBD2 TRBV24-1 TGTGCCACCAGCACCCCGGGACTAGCGGGAGGAGAGACCCAGTACTTC CATSTPGLAGGETQYF
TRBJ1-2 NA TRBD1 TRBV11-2 TGTGCCAGCAGCTTCGGGACAGGGTTCGATTCCTATGGCTACACCTTC CASSFGTGFDSYGYTF
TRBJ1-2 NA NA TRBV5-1 TGCGCCAGCAGAGCTTTGGGCCAGCAAGGCTACACCTTC CASRALGQQGYTF
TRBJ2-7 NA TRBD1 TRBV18 TGTGCCAGCTCACCACCAAAGGGACAGGGCTCCTACGAGCAGTACTTC CASSPPKGQGSYEQYF
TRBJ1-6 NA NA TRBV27 TGTGCCACCCCCAGCGACAGCGCCCGAAATTCACCCCTCCACTTT CATPSDSARNSPLHF
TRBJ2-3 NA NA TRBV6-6 TGTGCCAGCAGTTGGTTACAGAACACAGATACGCAGTATTTT CASSWLQNTDTQYF
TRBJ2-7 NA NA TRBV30 TGTGCCTGGAGTGTAGGGGTTGAAGAGCAGTACTTC CAWSVGVEEQYF
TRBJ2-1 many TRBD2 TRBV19 TGTGCCAGTAGTATACAGGGGCTAGCGGGAGGACCTCAGTTCTTC CASSIQGLAGGPQFF
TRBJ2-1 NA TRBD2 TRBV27 TGTGCCAGTAGGAAGCGGGAGCAGGGGAATGAGCAGTTCTTC CASRKREQGNEQFF
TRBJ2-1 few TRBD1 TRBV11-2 TGTGCCAGCAGCTTAGTGGGGACAGGGGCCTCCTACAATGAGCAGTTCTTC CASSLVGTGASYNEQFF
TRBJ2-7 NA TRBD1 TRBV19 TGTGCCAGTAGTGCGGGACAGGCCTACGAGCAGTACTTC CASSAGQAYEQYF
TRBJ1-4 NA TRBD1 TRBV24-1 TGTGCCACCAGTGACCACCCACGGACAGGGCGTAATGAAAAACTGTTTTTT CATSDHPRTGRNEKLFF
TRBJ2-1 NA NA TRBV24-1 TGTGCCACCATGGACGCAGGGTACAATGAGCAGTTCTTC CATMDAGYNEQFF
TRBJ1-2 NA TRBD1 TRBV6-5 TGTGCCAGCACAGGACAGGGCTATGGCTACACCTTC CASTGQGYGYTF
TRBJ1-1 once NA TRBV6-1 TGTGCCAGCAGTGATGCAGGGGTAGCTTTCTTT CASSDAGVAFF
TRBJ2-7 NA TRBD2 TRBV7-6 TGTGCCAGCAGCTTACTCCCTCCAACTAGCGGGCAAACCTACGAGCAGTACTTC CASSLLPPTSGQTYEQYF
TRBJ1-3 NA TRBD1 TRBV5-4 TGTGCCAGCAGCTTGCAGGGGGGTGGAAACACCATATATTTT CASSLQGGGNTIYF
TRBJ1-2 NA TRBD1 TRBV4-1 TGCGCCAGCAGCCCTATACAGGGGTCTGGCTATGGCTACACCTTC CASSPIQGSGYGYTF